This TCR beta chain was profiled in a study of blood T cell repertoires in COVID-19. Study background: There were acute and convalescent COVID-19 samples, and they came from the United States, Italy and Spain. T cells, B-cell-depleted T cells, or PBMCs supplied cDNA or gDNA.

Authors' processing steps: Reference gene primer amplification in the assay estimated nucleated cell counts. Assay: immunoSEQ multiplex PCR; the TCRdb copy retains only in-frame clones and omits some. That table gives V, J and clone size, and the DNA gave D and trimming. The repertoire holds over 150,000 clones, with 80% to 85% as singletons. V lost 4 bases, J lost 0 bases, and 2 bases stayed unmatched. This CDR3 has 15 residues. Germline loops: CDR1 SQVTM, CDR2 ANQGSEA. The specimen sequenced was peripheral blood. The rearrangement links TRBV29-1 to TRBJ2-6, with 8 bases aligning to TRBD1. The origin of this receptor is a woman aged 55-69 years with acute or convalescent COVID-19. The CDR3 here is CSVGTGLSGANVLTF. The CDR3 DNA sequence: TGCAGCGTTGGGACAGGGCTCTCTGGGGCCAACGTCCTGACTTTC.